Described below is a single TCR beta chain sequence and its context. V was clipped by 6 bases and J by 6 bases; unmatched bases: 1. This CDR3 is 12 amino acids long. Germline CDR1 and CDR2: LNHDA and SQIVND (reference sequence). The data originate from a study of blood T cell repertoires in COVID-19. The wider study: Some COVID-19 samples were acute and others convalescent; all came from the United States, Italy and Spain.

In the original analysis: How many nucleated cells were present was estimated from reference gene primer amplification. The repertoire was sequenced with immunoSEQ multiplex PCR; TCRdb's copy has only in-frame clones and lacks some. The V and J calls and clone size come from that table; D and trimming were worked out from the DNA. The profile shows approximately 270,000 clones, around 89% of them singletons. The sample was peripheral blood. The TCR comes from a man aged 30 to 45 with acute or convalescent COVID-19. The chain is built from TRBV19 and TRBJ2-2; TRBD1 agrees at 7 bases. The DNA for the CDR3 is TGTGCCAGTAGGACAGGGTCCGGGGAGCTGTTTTTT. Protein product: CASRTGSGELFF.